This T cell receptor (beta chain) was obtained from a study of shared clonotypes between healthy human individuals. Generated by immunoSEQ multiplex PCR, the TCRdb table keeps only in-frame clones and is missing some. The sample holds 1.5 million to 2.5 million clones, about 95% seen once. Positively selected for CCR7, the CD45RO-negative cells used as naive CD8 cells excluded terminally differentiated effector memory CD45RA+ cells. Healthy adults negative for HIV, lacking recent acute infections or vaccinations, served as donors. The sequence derives from a man aged 18-30 years in good health. Material for sequencing was naive CD8+ T cells sorted from blood.

CDR3 bases: TGTGCCAGCAGTGAATTGGGGGGGGGCTCAGAGACCCAGTACTTC. Translation gives CASSELGGGSETQYF. This sequence joins TRBV6-1 and TRBJ2-5, with TRBD2 as a possible D gene (7 bases). V was shortened by 2 bases and J by 4 bases, with 14 bases between the two germline ends. Germline CDR1 reads MNHNS; CDR2 reads SASEGT. CDR3 length: 15 amino acids.